The next 31 T cell receptor beta chains were all read from a single sample in a study of cytomegalovirus exposure and HLA in healthy donors. The PCR ran on 60 Vbeta and 13 Jbeta primers. Method: immunoSEQ multiplex PCR; TCRdb's copy keeps in-frame clones and lacks some. The sample has 150,000 to 200,000 clones, around 77% seen once. What was sequenced was PBMCs. The receptor source for this set is a woman under 40 in good health and CMV-seronegative.

This clone was seen just once. This chain uses TRBV28 with TRBJ2-4, with 7 bases identical to TRBD1. This CDR3 has 16 amino acids. J lost 6 bases, V lost 5 bases, and 13 bases had no gene match. Germline assignment: CDR1 MDHEN and CDR2 SYDVKM. In DNA, the CDR3 is TGTGCCAGCAGTCCGATAACAGGGGCTTTAAGAAACATTCAGTACTTC. The encoded protein is CASSPITGALRNIQYF.

The chain has TRBV2 and TRBJ2-1; 7 bases are shared with TRBD1. Germline V gives CDR1 SNHLY, CDR2 FYNNEI. The ends lost 6 bases at V and 7 bases at J; junction bases unmatched: 9. The CDR3 length is 14 residues. The CDR3 DNA follows: TGTGCCAGCAGGTACTCCGGGACAGTGAATGAGCAGTTCTTC. Its translation: CASRYSGTVNEQFF.

The CDR3 is CASSAGQGAFQPQHF. Here the CDR3 DNA reads TGTGCCAGCAGCGCCGGACAGGGGGCGTTTCAGCCCCAGCATTTT. This chain joins TRBV7-8 and TRBJ1-5; 11 bases match TRBD1. Germline V gene data show CDR1 as SGHVS and CDR2 as FQNEAQ. V shed 5 bases and J 6 bases; nucleotides not matched to a gene: 6. The CDR3 length is 15 residues.

The V and J genes are TRBV5-4 and TRBJ1-6, with D unclear. The CDR3 is 16 amino acids. Trimming shortened V by 4 bases and J by 9 bases, and 20 bases separated the two germline ends. Germline lookup yields CDR1 SGHNT and CDR2 YYREEE (reference sequence). The CDR3 coding sequence is TGTGCCAGCAGCCGAGGGCAACAGCGTGTTTTTTCACCCCTCCACTTT. As protein: CASSRGQQRVFSPLHF.

V and J are TRBV7-2 and TRBJ1-1, with D hard to call. Trimming removed 4 bases at V and 4 bases at J, with 4 bases between. CDR3 length equals 11 residues. CDR1 is SGHTA and CDR2 is FQGNSA in the germline V gene. The CDR3 sequence: CASSSGTEAFF. In nucleotides, the CDR3 is TGTGCCAGCAGCTCCGGCACTGAAGCTTTCTTT.

In its sample, this clone was seen once. The chain carries TRBV7-2 and TRBJ2-7; no firm D call. Trimming removed 5 bases from V and 6 bases from J, with 14 bases in between. There are 13 residues in the CDR3. Germline assignment: CDR1 SGHTA and CDR2 FQGNSA. The CDR3 loop is CASSPRSGREQYF. As DNA, the CDR3 is TGTGCCAGCAGCCCCCGCAGTGGCCGCGAGCAGTACTTC.

This chain uses TRBV30 with TRBJ2-7, with TRBD2 identical over 12 bases. Germline CDR1 reads GTSNPN; CDR2 reads SVGIG (reference sequence). V lost 3 bases to trimming and J lost 0 bases; unmatched junction nucleotides: 6. This CDR3 spans 16 amino acids. The CDR3 DNA sequence: TGTGCCTGGAGAGGGACTAGCGGGTCCAGCTCCTACGAGCAGTACTTC. Its translation is CAWRGTSGSSSYEQYF.

The chain recombines TRBV10-2 with TRBJ1-4; D possibly corresponds to TRBD1 (5 bases). CDR1 WSHSY and CDR2 SAAADI come from the germline V gene. This CDR3 has 15 residues. V dropped 7 bases and J dropped 0 bases, with 12 bases sitting between them. This CDR3 reads CASTTAKATNEKLFF. The CDR3 DNA is TGCGCCAGCACGACAGCAAAAGCAACTAATGAAAAACTGTTTTTT.

The chain combines TRBV5-5 with TRBJ1-4; unclear D gene. The germline V and J ends were trimmed by 0 bases and 4 bases, with 7 bases remaining between them. Germline values: CDR1 SGHKS, CDR2 YYEKEE (reference sequence). The CDR3 totals 14 residues. The CDR3 here is CASSLVLVNEKLFF. The CDR3 DNA is TGTGCCAGCAGCTTGGTTCTCGTTAATGAAAAACTGTTTTTT.

The chain uses TRBV29-1 and TRBJ2-1, with TRBD1 matching 9 bases. V gave up 4 bases and J gave up 4 bases; unmatched junction bases: 2. The CDR3 totals 13 residues. The germline gives CDR1 SQVTM, CDR2 ANQGSEA. CDR3 amino acids: CSVGDRVYNEQFF. The CDR3 DNA follows: TGCAGCGTTGGGGACAGGGTATACAATGAGCAGTTCTTC.

This clone was found a few times. The chain combines TRBV7-8 with TRBJ1-4; D perhaps matches TRBD1 (5 bases). CDR1 is SGHVS, CDR2 FQNEAQ, per germline. V lost 1 base, J lost 8 bases, and 14 bases lay in between. The CDR3 is 15 amino acids. CDR3 protein: CASSLDVRAWEKLFF. CDR3 sequence (DNA): TGTGCCAGCAGCTTAGACGTCAGGGCTTGGGAAAAACTGTTTTTT.

This chain joins TRBV27 and TRBJ1-4; 7 positions agree with TRBD1. The CDR3 sequence is 14 residues long. CDR1 and CDR2 (germline): MNHEY, SMNVEV (reference sequence). V was clipped by 7 bases and J by 7 bases; unmatched bases: 9. CDR3 bases: TGTGCCAGCACTAGGGGGGACAGCCTTGAAAAACTGTTTTTT. It yields the protein CASTRGDSLEKLFF.

The chain links TRBV6-5 to TRBJ2-3, with 8 positions matching TRBD1. The V segment lost 10 bases and the J segment 2 bases; nucleotides outside the gene matches: 8. Germline V CDR1 and CDR2: MNHEY, SVGAGI. This CDR3 comprises 14 residues. Written as DNA, the CDR3 is TGTGCCACCAGACAGGACAGGGCCACAGATACGCAGTATTTT. It translates to CATRQDRATDTQYF.

The genes are TRBV5-3 and TRBJ2-7, with 7 nucleotides matching TRBD2. TRBV5-3 is an open reading frame, and its role is uncertain. V was pared by 6 bases and J by 2 bases, with 11 bases of the junction left unmatched. The CDR3 contains 15 residues. CDR3 in DNA: TGTGCCAGAACCCCCCCCGGGAGGAATCCCTACGAGCAGTACTTC. This encodes CARTPPGRNPYEQYF.

In its sample, this clone was seen a few times. The chain carries TRBV30 and TRBJ1-2; 8 bases are shared with TRBD1. This CDR3 is built from 13 residues. With 1 base clipped from V and 8 bases from J, the junction kept 6 bases outside the gene matches. CDR1 GTSNPN and CDR2 SVGIG come from the germline V gene (reference sequence). The CDR3 spells CAWSGTGIRGYTF. The CDR3 bases are TGTGCCTGGAGTGGGACAGGGATCAGGGGCTACACCTTC.

V usage is TRBV5-1 and J usage is TRBJ2-1; TRBD2 agrees at 9 bases. V gave up 4 bases and J gave up 5 bases; unmatched junction bases: 10. The CDR3 spans 16 residues. The germline V gene has CDR1 SGHRS and CDR2 YFSETQ. For the CDR3, the DNA is TGCGCCAGCAGCCCGACCGGGACTAGCATTAACAATGAGCAGTTCTTC. It encodes CASSPTGTSINNEQFF.

This chain joins TRBV5-5 and TRBJ1-2; TRBD1 is a possible D gene (6 bases). This CDR3 has 17 amino acids. CDR1 and CDR2 (germline): SGHKS, YYEKEE (reference sequence). Trimming removed 4 bases from V and 1 base from J, with 20 bases in between. CDR3 in amino acids: CASSPVPYRDRNYGYTF. In DNA, the CDR3 is TGTGCCAGCAGCCCCGTCCCCTACAGGGACCGTAACTATGGCTACACCTTC.

Only a few counts were recorded for this clone. The V call is TRBV18, the J call TRBJ2-1; D uncertain. The CDR3 is 14 residues long. The germline V gene encodes CDR1 KGHSH and CDR2 LQKENI. Trimming removed 3 bases at V and 8 bases at J, with 14 bases between. The CDR3 loop is CASSPFQREDEQFF. The DNA of the CDR3 is TGTGCCAGCTCACCCTTTCAGCGTGAGGATGAGCAGTTCTTC.

The chain is built from TRBV10-3 and TRBJ2-1, with 11 bases matching TRBD2. J gave up 4 bases and V 3 bases, and 5 bases lay outside the gene matches. There are 16 residues in the CDR3. Germline CDR1 is ENHRY and CDR2 is SYGVKD. The CDR3 spells CAISETSSGRYNEQFF. CDR3 in DNA: TGTGCCATCAGTGAAACCTCTAGCGGGAGGTACAATGAGCAGTTCTTC.

V usage is TRBV5-1 and J usage is TRBJ2-7; unclear D gene. Trimming removed 4 bases from V and 2 bases from J, with 13 bases in between. The V gene's germline CDR1 is SGHRS and CDR2 YFSETQ. This CDR3 is built from 14 residues. The CDR3 reads CASSPEVYPYEQYF. Here the CDR3 DNA reads TGCGCCAGCAGCCCTGAGGTCTACCCCTACGAGCAGTACTTC. Full variable domain (rest looked up from reference TRBV5-1 and TRBJ2-7): KAGVTQTPRYLIKTRGQQVTLSCSPISGHRSVSWYQQTPGQGLQFLFEYFSETQRNKGNFPGRFSGRQFSNSRSEMNVSTLELGDSALYLCASSPEVYPYEQYFGPGTRLTVT.

This clone was detected a few times. The gene calls are TRBV7-6 and TRBJ2-7; 7 bases are a match to TRBD1. V shed 2 bases, J shed 3 bases, and the junction held 7 bases outside the gene matches. Germline loops: CDR1 SGHVS, CDR2 FNYEAQ. CDR3 length equals 15 residues. CDR3 sequence (DNA): TGTGCCAGCAGCTTACGTGAGACAGGGAACTACGAGCAGTACTTC. Its translation: CASSLRETGNYEQYF. Complete variable domain (other parts from reference TRBV7-6 and TRBJ2-7): GAGVSQSPRYKVTKRGQDVALRCDPISGHVSLYWYRQALGQGPEFLTYFNYEAQQDKSGLPNDRFSAERPEGSISTLTIQRTEQRDSAMYRCASSLRETGNYEQYFGPGTRLTVT.

This chain links TRBV19 with TRBJ1-6; 8 bases are a match to TRBD1. The CDR3 has 13 amino acids. Germline V gene data show CDR1 as LNHDA and CDR2 as SQIVND (reference sequence). The J segment lost 10 bases and the V segment lost 5 bases, leaving 4 bases of the junction unmatched. The CDR3: CASSPGQVSPLHF. The CDR3 DNA follows: TGTGCCAGTAGTCCGGGACAGGTCTCACCCCTCCACTTT.

The genes are TRBV7-3 and TRBJ2-3; weak D call: TRBD1 (6 bases). The germline V gene has CDR1 SGHTA and CDR2 FQGTGA. The CDR3 length is 16 residues. Trimming shortened V by 5 bases and J by 1 base, and 16 bases separated the two germline ends. CDR3 DNA: TGTGCCAGCAGCCCACTTTTAGGGGGAGGCACAGATACGCAGTATTTT. It yields the protein CASSPLLGGGTDTQYF.

V gene TRBV7-9 combines with J gene TRBJ2-7, with TRBD2 matching over 9 bases. The germline gives CDR1 SEHNR, CDR2 FQNEAQ (reference sequence). The V gene end was trimmed by 6 bases and the J gene end by 6 bases; junction bases not matched to a gene: 9. The CDR3 consists of 14 residues. For the CDR3, the DNA is TGTGCCAGCAGTTCTCTAGCGGGGTCACGCGAGCAGTACTTC. It is translated as CASSSLAGSREQYF.

The chain is built from TRBV10-3 and TRBJ2-2, with 9 bases that match TRBD1. CDR3 length: 15 amino acids. Germline lookup yields CDR1 ENHRY and CDR2 SYGVKD. V trimming: 2 bases; J trimming: 6 bases; junction bases outside the gene matches: 4. CDR3 amino acids: CAISETRQGAGELFF. The DNA of the CDR3 is TGTGCCATCAGTGAGACCCGACAGGGGGCCGGGGAGCTGTTTTTT.

The chain links TRBV4-3 to TRBJ2-5; D might be TRBD1 (6 bases). The end of the DNA fits TRBJ2-7 better, so the J call may be wrong. This CDR3 has 13 amino acids. Germline values: CDR1 LGHNA, CDR2 YSLEER. CDR3: CASSQAQGYEQYF. The DNA for the CDR3 is TGCGCCAGCAGCCAAGCACAGGGTTACGAGCAGTACTTC.

The chain employs TRBV7-9 and TRBJ2-7; 13 nucleotides match TRBD2. V gave up 1 base and J gave up 4 bases; unmatched junction bases: 1. The CDR3 length is 15 residues. Germline loops: CDR1 SEHNR, CDR2 FQNEAQ (reference sequence). The CDR3 sequence is CASSLGTSGRYEQYF. CDR3 nucleotides: TGTGCCAGCAGCTTAGGGACTAGCGGGAGATACGAGCAGTACTTC.

V is TRBV5-1 and J is TRBJ2-3; D uncertain. This CDR3 is built from 15 residues. Deletions cut 0 bases from V and 6 bases from J, with 14 bases between. CDR1 SGHRS and CDR2 YFSETQ come from the germline V gene. The CDR3 DNA reads as TGCGCCAGCAGCTTGGTTATAGCCCTCGGGGATACGCAGTATTTT. Its translation is CASSLVIALGDTQYF.

The J gene is TRBJ1-1, the V gene TRBV30; D possibly corresponds to TRBD1 (5 bases). V lost 6 bases and J 7 bases, leaving 15 bases between the germline ends. Germline V gene lookup returns CDR1 GTSNPN and CDR2 SVGIG (reference sequence). The CDR3 consists of 12 residues. CDR3 sequence reads: CACNLGGYEAFF. The DNA for the CDR3 is TGTGCCTGTAATCTGGGGGGATATGAAGCTTTCTTT.

As concerns this clone: At one end, the junction sequence differs from germline, possibly due to a read error. CDR3 sequence (DNA): TGTGCCTGGAAGGACAGCCCTAACTATGGCTACCTCAACTTC. Its translation: CAWKDSPNYGYLNF. The V gene is TRBV30, the J gene TRBJ1-2, with D perhaps matching TRBD1 (6 bases). Germline values: CDR1 GTSNPN, CDR2 SVGIG (reference sequence). The CDR3 totals 14 residues.

This chain joins TRBV7-3 and TRBJ1-2; a weak D match, TRBD1 (5 bases). Trimming shortened V by 1 base and J by 5 bases, and 14 bases separated the two germline ends. CDR1 and CDR2 from the germline V gene are SGHTA and FQGTGA. The CDR3 loop spans 15 amino acids. This chain's CDR3 is CASSLNRAGSYGYTF. For the CDR3, the DNA is TGTGCCAGCAGCTTAAATCGTGCAGGGTCTTATGGCTACACCTTC.